A selection of T cell receptor beta chains follows, all from one sample in a study of T cell changes during pregnancy in multiple sclerosis. Profiling relied on immunoSEQ multiplex PCR, and the TCRdb table lists in-frame clones only, not all of them. This sample carries about 53,000 clones, about nine tenths of them seen once, and the ten largest clones take 0.45% to 0.5%. The source was CD4+ T cells from peripheral blood mononuclear cells, collected in the third trimester of pregnancy. All receptors derive from a female donor with multiple sclerosis, enrolled in a pregnancy study. Both conserved end residues are part of each CDR3. Each record gives: V gene, D gene, J gene, clone size, CDR3 DNA, CDR3 protein. D genes are given only for firm matches. Only some rows state a clone size, as once, few, many or a class for expanded clones.

>TRBV7-9|.|TRBJ2-6|.
TGTGCCAGCAGCTTAGGTCTAGCTGGTCCTGGGGCCAACGTCCTGACTTTC
CASSLGLAGPGANVLTF
>TRBV30|.|TRBJ1-1|.
TGTGCCTGGACCCTGGGGGGGATCACTGAAGCTTTCTTT
CAWTLGGITEAFF
>TRBV5-1|.|TRBJ2-5|once
TGCGCCAGCAGCTCGGGGCAAGAGACCCAGTACTTC
CASSSGQETQYF
>TRBV4-1|TRBD1|TRBJ1-3|.
TGCGCCAGCAGCCATCCGGGACAGGGAGGAAACACCATATATTTT
CASSHPGQGGNTIYF
>TRBV18|TRBD1|TRBJ1-4|.
TGTGCCAGCTCACGGCAGGGGGCAAGTGAAAAACTGTTTTTT
CASSRQGASEKLFF
>TRBV5-1|.|TRBJ1-4|.
TGCGCCAGCAGCTTGGGGGGGGGAACTGAAAAACTGTTTTTT
CASSLGGGTEKLFF
>TRBV4-2|.|TRBJ2-2|.
TGTGCCAGCAGCACACCCCCGGGACTTCGCACCGGGGAGCTGTTTTTT
CASSTPPGLRTGELFF
>TRBV13|TRBD2|TRBJ2-7|.
TGTGCCAGCAGCCATACTAGCGGGGGCCCCTACGAGCAGTACTTC
CASSHTSGGPYEQYF
>TRBV2|TRBD2|TRBJ2-3|.
TGTGCCAGCAGTGCGGGGGGGCTTAGCACAGATACGCAGTATTTT
CASSAGGLSTDTQYF
>TRBV9|.|TRBJ2-2|.
TGTGCCAGCAGCGGGACAGTAGAGACCGGGGAGCTGTTTTTT
CASSGTVETGELFF
>TRBV11-1|TRBD2|TRBJ2-3|.
TGTGCCAGCAGGAGAGCGGGGTTCACAGATACGCAGTATTTT
CASRRAGFTDTQYF
>TRBV12-5|TRBD1|TRBJ1-1|once
TGTGCTAGTGGTTTGACAGGGGGGAGCACTGAAGCTTTCTTT
CASGLTGGSTEAFF
>TRBV6-5|.|TRBJ2-1|.
TGTGCCAGCAGTTACGGGGGGGGCCTTTTCAATGAGCAGTTCTTC
CASSYGGGLFNEQFF
>TRBV19|.|TRBJ1-5|.
TGTGCCAGTAGTACCATACCAGCGAGCTCAAGCAATCAGCCCCAGCATTTT
CASSTIPASSSNQPQHF
>TRBV5-1|TRBD2|TRBJ2-5|.
TGCGCCAGCAGCTTGGGACGACTAGCCGGTGAAGAGACCCAGTACTTC
CASSLGRLAGEETQYF
>TRBV29-1|TRBD1|TRBJ1-2|.
TGCAGCGTTGAAGAAACCAGGGGGTATGGCTACACCTTC
CSVEETRGYGYTF
>TRBV19|.|TRBJ1-1|.
TGTGCCAGTAGGGGGACAAGCATGAACACTGAAGCTTTCTTT
CASRGTSMNTEAFF
>TRBV19|TRBD1|TRBJ2-4|.
TGTGCCAGTAGTTTCCGGGACAGGGGAGCCAAAAACATTCAGTACTTC
CASSFRDRGAKNIQYF
>TRBV27|.|TRBJ1-6|.
TGTGCCAGCGGATCCTGGACAGATAATTCACCCCTCCACTTT
CASGSWTDNSPLHF
>TRBV5-1|.|TRBJ1-2|.
TGCGCCAGCAGTTTGCGGGTAAACTATGGCTACACCTTC
CASSLRVNYGYTF
>TRBV7-2|.|TRBJ2-1|.
TGTGCCAGCAGCGGAGAGATTGAGCAGTTCTTC
CASSGEIEQFF
>TRBV7-9|.|TRBJ2-2|.
TGTGCCAGCAGCTTAGTAAGGGGCAGCGCGAACACCGGGGAGCTGTTTTTT
CASSLVRGSANTGELFF
>TRBV7-9|TRBD1|TRBJ1-2|.
TGTGCCAGCAGCTTAGCAGGACAGGGAGGCTACACCTTC
CASSLAGQGGYTF
>TRBV10-3|.|TRBJ2-3|.
TGTGCCATCAGTGCGCCCGGGTACACAGATACGCAGTATTTT
CAISAPGYTDTQYF
>TRBV27|TRBD1|TRBJ1-5|.
TGTGCCAGCAGGGGTGGTACAGGGGGCCTTCAGCCCCAGCATTTT
CASRGGTGGLQPQHF
>TRBV29-1|.|TRBJ2-7|.
TGCAGCGTTGGTGCCGGGGGGCACGAGCAGTACTTC
CSVGAGGHEQYF
>TRBV7-8|.|TRBJ1-2|.
TGTGCCAGCAGCCTGGGGCGGGCCGGGGGGGCAAGCTATGGCTACACCTTC
CASSLGRAGGASYGYTF
>TRBV19|TRBD2|TRBJ2-2|.
TGTGCCAGTAGTATACTAGCGGGGGGGCCTGGCGGGGAGCTGTTTTTT
CASSILAGGPGGELFF
>TRBV7-3|TRBD1|TRBJ1-2|.
TGTGCCAGCAGCCCCGGGACAGGTCCCACGCGCTACACCTTC
CASSPGTGPTRYTF
>TRBV4-2|.|TRBJ2-5|.
TGTGCCAGCAGCCAAGAAGGGGGGGGCCCTGAGACCCAGTACTTC
CASSQEGGGPETQYF
>TRBV9|.|TRBJ1-1|.
TGTGCCAGCAGCGTAGTCCCGTTGGGACTGATCTGCACTGAAGCTTTCTTT
CASSVVPLGLICTEAFF
>TRBV6-5|.|TRBJ1-4|.
TGTGCCAGCAGTTACGGGCAGGATGAAAAACTGTTTTTT
CASSYGQDEKLFF
>TRBV6-1|TRBD1|TRBJ2-1|once
TGTGCCAGCAGCTCCGTGGGACAGGGTATCGAGCAGTTCTTC
CASSSVGQGIEQFF
>TRBV19|TRBD1|TRBJ1-1|.
TGTGCCAGTAGTCAACAGGGGGACACTGAAGCTTTCTTT
CASSQQGDTEAFF
>TRBV7-2|TRBD1|TRBJ1-3|once
TGTGCCAGCAGCCGGGACAGGGTATCTGAAAACACCATATATTTT
CASSRDRVSENTIYF
>TRBV7-9|.|TRBJ1-3|.
TGTGCCAGCAGCCGTCCGGGAGGCATTGCTGGAAACACCATATATTTT
CASSRPGGIAGNTIYF
>TRBV2|TRBD2|TRBJ2-3|.
TGTGCCAGCAGCGCGCTAGCGGGGGGGTCGAATACGCAGTATTTT
CASSALAGGSNTQYF
>TRBV4-1|.|TRBJ2-5|.
TGCGCCAGCAGCCAAGATAGGGGCACCCAAGAGACCCAGTACTTC
CASSQDRGTQETQYF
>TRBV5-4|TRBD2|TRBJ2-1|.
TGTGCCAGCAGCTTGTCTCTAGCGGGGGCGGGCAATGAGCAGTTCTTC
CASSLSLAGAGNEQFF
>TRBV11-2|TRBD1|TRBJ1-5|.
TGTGCCAGCAGCTGGGGACAGGGGGAGAATCAGCCCCAGCATTTT
CASSWGQGENQPQHF
>TRBV7-9|.|TRBJ1-2|.
TGTGCCAGCAGCTTGGCCCCGGGACAAAACTATGGCTACACCTTC
CASSLAPGQNYGYTF
>TRBV30|.|TRBJ2-7|.
TGTGCCTGGAGTGTACCCAGTTCCTACGAGCAGTACTTC
CAWSVPSSYEQYF